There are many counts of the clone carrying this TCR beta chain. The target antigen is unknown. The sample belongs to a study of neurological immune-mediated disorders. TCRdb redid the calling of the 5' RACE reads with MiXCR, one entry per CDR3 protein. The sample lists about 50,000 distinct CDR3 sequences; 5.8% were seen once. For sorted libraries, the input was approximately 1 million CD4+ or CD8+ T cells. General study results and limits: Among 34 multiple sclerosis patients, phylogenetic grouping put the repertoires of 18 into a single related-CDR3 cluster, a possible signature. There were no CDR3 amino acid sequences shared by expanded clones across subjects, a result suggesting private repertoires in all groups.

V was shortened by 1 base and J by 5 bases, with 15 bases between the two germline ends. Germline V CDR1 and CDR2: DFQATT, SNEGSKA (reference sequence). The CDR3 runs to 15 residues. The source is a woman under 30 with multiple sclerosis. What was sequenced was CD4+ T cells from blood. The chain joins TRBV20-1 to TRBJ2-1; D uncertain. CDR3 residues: CSARGGYPTNNEQFF. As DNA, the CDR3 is TGCAGTGCTAGAGGTGGGTATCCCACCAACAATGAGCAGTTCTTC.